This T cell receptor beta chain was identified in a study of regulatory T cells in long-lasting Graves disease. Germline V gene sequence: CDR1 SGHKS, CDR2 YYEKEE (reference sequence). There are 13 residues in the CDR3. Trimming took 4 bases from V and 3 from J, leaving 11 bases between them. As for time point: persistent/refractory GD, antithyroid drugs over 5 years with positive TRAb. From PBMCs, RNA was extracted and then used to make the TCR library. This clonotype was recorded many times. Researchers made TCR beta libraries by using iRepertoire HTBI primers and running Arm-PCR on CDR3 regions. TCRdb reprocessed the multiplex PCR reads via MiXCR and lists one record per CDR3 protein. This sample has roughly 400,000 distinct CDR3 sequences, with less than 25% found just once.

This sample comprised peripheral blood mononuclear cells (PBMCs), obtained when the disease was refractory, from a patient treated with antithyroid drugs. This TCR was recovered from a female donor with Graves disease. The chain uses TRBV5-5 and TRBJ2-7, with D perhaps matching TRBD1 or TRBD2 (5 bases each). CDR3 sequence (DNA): TGTGCCAGCAGCCCGGGACCAGACTACGAGCAGTACTTC. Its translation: CASSPGPDYEQYF.